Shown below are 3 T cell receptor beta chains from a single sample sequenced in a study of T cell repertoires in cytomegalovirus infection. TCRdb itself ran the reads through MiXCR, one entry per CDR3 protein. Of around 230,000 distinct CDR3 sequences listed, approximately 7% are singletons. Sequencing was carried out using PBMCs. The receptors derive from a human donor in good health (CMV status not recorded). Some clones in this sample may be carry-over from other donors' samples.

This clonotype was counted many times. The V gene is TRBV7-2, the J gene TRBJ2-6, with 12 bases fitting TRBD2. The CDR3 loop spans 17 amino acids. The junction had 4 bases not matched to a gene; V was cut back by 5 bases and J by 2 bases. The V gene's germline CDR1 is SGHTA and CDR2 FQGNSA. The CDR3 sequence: CASSPSGGATGANVLTF. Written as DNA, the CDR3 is TGTGCCAGCAGCCCTAGCGGGGGGGCCACTGGGGCCAACGTCCTGACTTTC.

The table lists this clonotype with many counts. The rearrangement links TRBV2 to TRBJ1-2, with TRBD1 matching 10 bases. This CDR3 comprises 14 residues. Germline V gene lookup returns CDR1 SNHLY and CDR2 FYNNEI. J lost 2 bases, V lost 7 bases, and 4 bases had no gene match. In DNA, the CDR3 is TGTGCCAGCACCCAGGGACAGGGGAACTATGGCTACACCTTC. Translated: CASTQGQGNYGYTF. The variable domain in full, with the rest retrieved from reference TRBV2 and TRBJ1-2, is EPEVTQTPSHQVTQMGQEVILRCVPISNHLYFYWYRQILGQKVEFLVSFYNNEISEKSEIFDDQFSVERPDGSNFTLKIRSTKLEDSAMYFCASTQGQGNYGYTFGSGTRLTVV.

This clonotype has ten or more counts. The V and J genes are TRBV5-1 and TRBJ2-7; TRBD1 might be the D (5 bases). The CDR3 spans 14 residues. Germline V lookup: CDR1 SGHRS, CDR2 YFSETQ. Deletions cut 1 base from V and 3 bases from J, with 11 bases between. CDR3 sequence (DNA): TGCGCCAGCAGCTTGTCAGGGATCAACTACGAGCAGTACTTC. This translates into CASSLSGINYEQYF.